This T cell receptor beta chain was captured by sequencing in a study of blood T cell repertoires in COVID-19. Background on the study: Acute-phase and convalescent COVID-19 samples originated in the United States, Italy and Spain.

This table comes from immunoSEQ multiplex PCR, and its TCRdb copy is limited to in-frame clones, with some not included. The sample carries around 300,000 clones, around nine tenths recorded once. V was pared by 7 bases and J by 6 bases, with 10 bases of the junction left unmatched. Germline V CDR1 and CDR2: SNHLY, FYNNEI. This CDR3 comprises 15 residues. This TCR was sampled from a woman between 50 and 59 years old with active or convalescent COVID-19. The sequencing input was peripheral blood. J is TRBJ2-2 and V is TRBV2; 8 nucleotides agree with TRBD1. CDR3 sequence reads: CASTADRGSAGELFF. The DNA for the CDR3 is TGTGCCAGCACCGCTGACAGGGGAAGCGCCGGGGAGCTGTTTTTT. Drawing the rest from reference TRBV2 and TRBJ2-2, the complete variable domain is EPEVTQTPSHQVTQMGQEVILRCVPISNHLYFYWYRQILGQKVEFLVSFYNNEISEKSEIFDDQFSVERPDGSNFTLKIRSTKLEDSAMYFCASTADRGSAGELFFGEGSRLTVL.